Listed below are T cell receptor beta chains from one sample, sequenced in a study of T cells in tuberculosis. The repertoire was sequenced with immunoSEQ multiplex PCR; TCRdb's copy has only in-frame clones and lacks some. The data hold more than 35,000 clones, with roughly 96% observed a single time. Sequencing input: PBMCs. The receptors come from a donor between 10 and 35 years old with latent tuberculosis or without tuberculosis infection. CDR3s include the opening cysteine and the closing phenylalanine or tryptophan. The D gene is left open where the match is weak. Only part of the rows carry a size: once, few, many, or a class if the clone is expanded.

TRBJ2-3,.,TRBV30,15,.,TGTGCCTGGAATTCGGGGGTCGGTTTGCCAGATACGCAGTATTTT,CAWNSGVGLPDTQYF
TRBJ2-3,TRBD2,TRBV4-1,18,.,TGCGCCAGCAGCCAAGCACTAGCGGGGGCCTGGGGGGCGGATACGCAGTATTTT,CASSQALAGAWGADTQYF
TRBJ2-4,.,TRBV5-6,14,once,TGTGCCAGCAGCTCCCGACAGGTTGGAGACATTCAGTACTTC,CASSSRQVGDIQYF
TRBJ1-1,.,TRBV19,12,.,TGTGCCACCCATAGAGGGAACACTGAAGCTTTCTTT,CATHRGNTEAFF
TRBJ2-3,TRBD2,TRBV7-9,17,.,TGTGCCAGCAGCTGGTGGACTAGCGGGTATATAACAGATACGCAGTATTTT,CASSWWTSGYITDTQYF
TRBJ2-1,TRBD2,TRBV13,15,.,TGTGCCAGCAGCCCCGGGGGGGGACTAGGGTATGAGCAGTTCTTC,CASSPGGGLGYEQFF
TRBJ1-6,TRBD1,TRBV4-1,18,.,TGCGCCAGCAGCCAAGCGGGACAGGGGTATTTCGGGAATTCACCCCTCCACTTT,CASSQAGQGYFGNSPLHF
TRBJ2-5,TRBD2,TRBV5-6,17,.,TGTGCCAGCAGCTTGGTACCGACTAGCGGGTACCAAGAGACCCAGTACTTC,CASSLVPTSGYQETQYF
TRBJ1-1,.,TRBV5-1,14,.,TGCGCCAGCAGCTTGGCCGGGGGTAGCCGTGAAGCTTTCTTT,CASSLAGGSREAFF
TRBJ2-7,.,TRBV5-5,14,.,TGTGCCAGCAGCTTGGAGGACATCAGCAACGAGCAGTACTTC,CASSLEDISNEQYF
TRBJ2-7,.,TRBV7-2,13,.,TGTGCCAGCAGCTTTCCCGGGGATTGGGAGCAGTACTTC,CASSFPGDWEQYF
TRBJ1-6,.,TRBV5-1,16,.,TGCGCCAGCAGCTTGAGGGGGGGACGGAAAAATTCACCCCTCCACTTT,CASSLRGGRKNSPLHF
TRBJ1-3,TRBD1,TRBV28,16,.,TGTGCCAGCAGCCAGACGACAGGGGGCGGGGGAAACACCATATATTTT,CASSQTTGGGGNTIYF
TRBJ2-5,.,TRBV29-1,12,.,TGCAGCGTTGAAGCGGGAGTAGAGACCCAGTACTTC,CSVEAGVETQYF
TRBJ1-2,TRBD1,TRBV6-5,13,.,TGTGCCAGCAGTTACGGAGGGGGCGGGGGCTACACCTTC,CASSYGGGGGYTF
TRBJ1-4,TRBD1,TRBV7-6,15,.,TGTGCCAGCAGCACCCGGACAGGGGCGAATGAAAAACTGTTTTTT,CASSTRTGANEKLFF
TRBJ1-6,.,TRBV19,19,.,TGTGCCTCAGGCATAGCGGGGGCCGCAACATCAGGTTATAATTCACCCCTCCACTTT,CASGIAGAATSGYNSPLHF
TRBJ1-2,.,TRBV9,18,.,TGTGCCAGCAGCCTGTGGACAGAGTCGGTCTGGGGTAACTATGGCTACACCTTC,CASSLWTESVWGNYGYTF
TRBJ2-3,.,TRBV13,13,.,TGTGCCAGCAGCGGACAGTTCACAGATACGCAGTATTTT,CASSGQFTDTQYF
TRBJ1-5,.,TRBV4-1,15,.,TGCGCCAGCAGCCAAATGGACAGCTTCAATCAGCCCCAGCATTTT,CASSQMDSFNQPQHF
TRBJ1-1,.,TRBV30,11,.,TGTGCCTGGAGTGGGGGCCTTGAAGCTTTCTTT,CAWSGGLEAFF